The 24 T cell receptor beta chains reported below all come from one sample, sequenced in a study of response to subunit inactivated influenza vaccine. TCRdb reanalysed the RT-PCR reads using MiXCR and keeps one entry per CDR3 protein. The table lists 650,000 to 700,000 distinct CDR3 sequences, about a sixth of them singletons. The sample consisted of PBMCs from blood, taken 11 to 12 days after vaccination. All receptors derive from a man aged 50-60 years who received an inactivated influenza vaccine.

The chain is built from TRBV20-1 and TRBJ2-3; 8 bases map to TRBD2. This CDR3 is 16 amino acids long. Germline assignment: CDR1 DFQATT and CDR2 SNEGSKA (reference sequence). Trimming removed 0 bases from V and 0 bases from J; junction bases left unmatched: 5. As DNA, the CDR3 is TGCAGTGCTAGAGATGAACTAGCGGTTAGCACAGATACGCAGTATTTT. It is translated as CSARDELAVSTDTQYF.

The chain uses TRBV4-2 and TRBJ2-4; D gene unclear. Germline loops: CDR1 LGHNA, CDR2 YNFKEQ. This CDR3 spans 15 amino acids. The V gene lost 0 bases and the J gene lost 4 bases, with 10 bases spanning the gap. In DNA, the CDR3 is TGTGCCAGCAGCCAAGATTCCCGGGTTAAAAACATTCAGTACTTC. Its translation is CASSQDSRVKNIQYF.

In the case of this clonotype: Since a much larger clone is just one base distant, this may be a read error. V and J are TRBV29-1 and TRBJ2-3; D is unclear. The V end lost 4 bases, the J end lost 5 bases, and 7 bases lay between the germline ends. The CDR3 spans 11 residues. CDR1 and CDR2 (germline): SQVTM, ANQGSEA. This CDR3 reads CSVVGRDTQYF. CDR3 DNA: TGCAGCGTTGTAGGCAGAGATACGCAGTATTTT.

V is TRBV6-5 and J is TRBJ1-4; possibly TRBD1 for D (5 bases). Germline V gene sequence: CDR1 MNHEY, CDR2 SVGAGI. CDR3 size: 16 residues. V was pared by 4 bases and J by 8 bases, with 20 bases between. The CDR3 coding sequence is TGTGCCAGCAGTTTCCCCTCGGGGCCGAAACGGGAAAAACTGTTTTTT. Protein product: CASSFPSGPKREKLFF.

This clonotype was recorded a few times. The rearrangement joins TRBV20-1 to TRBJ2-7; no firm D call. Germline loops: CDR1 DFQATT, CDR2 SNEGSKA (reference sequence). V shed 5 bases and J shed 3 bases, with 11 bases lying between them. The CDR3 consists of 12 residues. CDR3 sequence (DNA): TGCAGTGCTCGATGGGAAGGCTACGAGCAGTACTTC. Amino acid sequence: CSARWEGYEQYF.

The rearrangement joins TRBV7-9 to TRBJ2-2; 7 bases map to TRBD1. CDR1 is SEHNR and CDR2 is FQNEAQ in the germline V gene (reference sequence). With 5 bases clipped from V and 5 bases from J, the junction kept 5 bases outside the gene matches. This CDR3 spans 14 amino acids. The CDR3 sequence is CASSLTQGTGELFF. The CDR3 coding sequence is TGTGCCAGCAGCCTAACACAGGGGACCGGGGAGCTGTTTTTT.

This clonotype was counted many times. The V gene is TRBV20-1, the J gene TRBJ2-1; 9 nucleotides match TRBD1. CDR3 length equals 13 residues. The germline V gene encodes CDR1 DFQATT and CDR2 SNEGSKA (reference sequence). The CDR3 region has the DNA TGCAGCGTCCGGACAGGGGCTCGGATTGAGCAGTTCTTC. As protein: CSVRTGARIEQFF.

The V gene is TRBV14, the J gene TRBJ2-1, with TRBD2 identical over 8 bases. This CDR3 contains 16 residues. Per germline, CDR1 SGHDN and CDR2 FVKESK. The J segment lost 3 bases and the V segment lost 3 bases, leaving 7 bases of the junction unmatched. In nucleotides, the CDR3 is TGTGCCAGCAGCCATAAGAGCGGGGGATTCTACAATGAGCAGTTCTTC. Its translation is CASSHKSGGFYNEQFF. Filled out from reference TRBV14 and TRBJ2-1, the complete variable domain reads EAGVTQFPSHSVIEKGQTVTLRCDPISGHDNLYWYRRVMGKEIKFLLHFVKESKQDESGMPNNRFLAERTGGTYSTLKVQPAELEDSGVYFCASSHKSGGFYNEQFFGPGTRLTVL.

The rearrangement joins TRBV6-5 to TRBJ2-5; TRBD2 agrees at 7 bases. Looked up from germline, CDR1 is MNHEY and CDR2 is SVGAGI. The CDR3 has 15 residues. The V segment lost 2 bases and the J segment 4 bases; nucleotides outside the gene matches: 7. CDR3 loop: CASSYPTPGGETQYF. DNA of the CDR3: TGTGCCAGCAGTTACCCCACCCCGGGGGGAGAGACCCAGTACTTC.

J is TRBJ2-1 and V is TRBV20-1, with 8 bases that match TRBD2. The germline CDR1 and CDR2 sequences are DFQATT and SNEGSKA (reference sequence). The CDR3 spans 17 residues. Trimming took 0 bases from V and 2 from J; bases not matched to a gene: 9. The CDR3 sequence: CSARDGRSGRPYNEQFF. The CDR3, as DNA: TGCAGTGCTAGAGATGGGCGAAGCGGGAGACCCTACAATGAGCAGTTCTTC.

This clonotype was counted a few times. The chain couples TRBV7-2 to TRBJ2-3; a weak D match, TRBD1 (6 bases). This CDR3 has 14 residues. Germline V lookup: CDR1 SGHTA, CDR2 FQGNSA. V lost 1 base to trimming and J lost 6 bases, with 11 bases between them. The CDR3 protein is CASSLVGARDTQYF. The CDR3 DNA reads TGTGCCAGCAGCTTAGTGGGGGCGAGGGATACGCAGTATTTT. The full variable domain, rest sourced from reference TRBV7-2 and TRBJ2-3, is GAGVSQSPSNKVTEKGKDVELRCDPISGHTALYWYRQSLGQGLEFLIYFQGNSAPDKSGLPSDRFSAERTGGSVSTLTIQRTQQEDSAVYLCASSLVGARDTQYFGPGTRLTVL.

The V and J genes are TRBV10-3 and TRBJ2-1, with TRBD2 matching 15 bases. CDR1 ENHRY and CDR2 SYGVKD come from the germline V gene. J lost 7 bases, V lost 7 bases, and 5 bases had no gene match. The CDR3 sequence is 15 residues long. The CDR3 sequence: CAITPGTSGRNEQFF. The CDR3 nucleotides read TGTGCCATCACCCCCGGGACTAGCGGGAGGAATGAGCAGTTCTTC.

The gene calls are TRBV29-1 and TRBJ2-7; 10 bases map to TRBD1. Germline-derived CDR1 and CDR2 are SQVTM and ANQGSEA. There are 14 residues in the CDR3. V trimming: 6 bases; J trimming: 2 bases; junction bases outside the gene matches: 7. The CDR3 sequence is CSVADRGITYEQYF. CDR3 bases: TGCAGCGTAGCGGACAGGGGGATTACCTACGAGCAGTACTTC.

This clonotype was detected a few times. CDR3 nucleotides: TGTGCCACCAGCAACCCTGGACTGAATACGCAGTATTTT. Protein sequence: CATSNPGLNTQYF. The chain links TRBV15 to TRBJ2-3, with D maybe TRBD2 (5 bases). Germline V gives CDR1 LNHNV, CDR2 YYDKDF (reference sequence). Between the trimmed V and J ends, which lost 4 bases and 7 bases, there was a span of 12 bases. This CDR3 spans 13 amino acids. Using reference TRBV15 and TRBJ2-3 for the parts outside the CDR3, the full variable domain is DAMVIQNPRYQVTQFGKPVTLSCSQTLNHNVMYWYQQKSSQAPKLLFHYYDKDFNNEADTPDNFQSRRPNTSFCFLDIRSPGLGDTAMYLCATSNPGLNTQYFGPGTRLTVL.

J is TRBJ2-1 and V is TRBV24-1; no clear D. V lost 2 bases and J 5 bases, leaving 9 bases between the germline ends. The CDR3 runs 14 residues. Per germline, CDR1 KGHDR and CDR2 SFDVKD. The CDR3 loop reads CATSDSFRNNEQFF. CDR3 in DNA: TGTGCCACCAGTGATTCATTTAGGAACAATGAGCAGTTCTTC.

This rearrangement joins TRBV5-6 to TRBJ1-2; D possibly corresponds to TRBD1 (6 bases). The CDR3 runs to 15 residues. V lost 5 bases and J 1 base, leaving 15 bases between the germline ends. Germline CDR1 SGHDT, CDR2 YYEEEE. The CDR3 loop is CASSGTGQLNYGYTF. DNA of the CDR3: TGTGCCAGCAGTGGAACAGGGCAACTTAACTATGGCTACACCTTC.

The genes are TRBV19 and TRBJ1-4; D unresolved. The CDR3 spans 14 residues. Germline assignment: CDR1 LNHDA and CDR2 SQIVND (reference sequence). V was shortened by 7 bases and J by 2 bases, with 11 bases between the two germline ends. The CDR3 DNA reads as TGTGCCAGTACGATTGGAGGGACTAATGAAAAACTGTTTTTT. Protein: CASTIGGTNEKLFF.

This clonotype was counted only a few times. V usage is TRBV28 and J usage is TRBJ2-7; D not resolved. The CDR3 runs to 14 residues. Trimming shortened V by 1 base and J by 0 bases, and 7 bases separated the two germline ends. Per the germline V gene, CDR1 is MDHEN and CDR2 is SYDVKM. The CDR3 here is CASSLYPGSYEQYF. Written as DNA, the CDR3 is TGTGCCAGCAGTTTATATCCCGGCTCCTACGAGCAGTACTTC.

The chain recombines TRBV11-2 with TRBJ2-3; no reliable D call. The V gene's germline CDR1 is SGHAT and CDR2 FQNNGV. The CDR3 totals 13 residues. V gave up 5 bases and J gave up 8 bases, with 14 bases separating them. The CDR3 region is CASSDIRPPTQYF. In DNA form, the CDR3 reads TGTGCCAGCAGCGACATCCGCCCCCCTACGCAGTATTTT.

This clonotype was counted only a few times. This chain connects TRBV5-6 to TRBJ2-1; the D gene is possibly TRBD2 (6 bases). CDR1 and CDR2 (germline): SGHDT, YYEEEE. Deletions cut 2 bases from V and 8 bases from J, with 14 bases between. This CDR3 comprises 14 residues. The CDR3 loop is CASSFLTRGYEQFF. CDR3 nucleotide sequence: TGTGCCAGCAGCTTTTTGACTAGGGGTTATGAGCAGTTCTTC.

This clonotype was detected a few times. The rearrangement joins TRBV20-1 to TRBJ2-7, with D possibly TRBD2 on 5 matching bases. In germline, CDR1 is DFQATT, CDR2 SNEGSKA (reference sequence). Trimming took 0 bases from V and 2 from J, leaving 11 bases between them. The CDR3 has 14 amino acids. This CDR3 is CSARDSAATYEQYF. The CDR3 region has the DNA TGCAGTGCTAGAGATAGCGCAGCGACCTACGAGCAGTACTTC.

This clonotype has at least ten counts. The chain links TRBV29-1 to TRBJ2-3; maybe TRBD1 (5 bases). The CDR3 consists of 14 residues. The V gene lost 4 bases and the J gene lost 3 bases, with 14 bases spanning the gap. CDR1 and CDR2 (germline): SQVTM, ANQGSEA. CDR3 in DNA: TGCAGCGTTGGTTCGCCAGGGCGGACAGATACGCAGTATTTT. Protein sequence: CSVGSPGRTDTQYF.

The chain uses TRBV18 and TRBJ2-1; 9 bases map to TRBD1. This CDR3 spans 16 amino acids. Looked up from germline, CDR1 is KGHSH and CDR2 is LQKENI. Losses at the gene ends were 3 bases for V and 3 bases for J; bases not matched to a gene: 6. Written as DNA, the CDR3 is TGTGCCAGCTCACCGAGGGGGACAGGGAACTACAATGAGCAGTTCTTC. Residues: CASSPRGTGNYNEQFF.

V usage is TRBV7-9 and J usage is TRBJ2-1; TRBD1 might be the D (5 bases). The CDR3 covers 12 residues. Germline CDR1 and CDR2: SEHNR and FQNEAQ (reference sequence). The V and J ends lost 0 bases and 16 bases respectively, with 13 bases between them. CDR3 loop: CASSLALDTPFF. CDR3 DNA: TGTGCCAGCAGCTTAGCGCTGGACACGCCCTTCTTC.